This T cell receptor beta chain is from a study of T cell changes during pregnancy in multiple sclerosis. Turning to this clone: The germline gene is not matched at one end of the junction; a read error may be the cause.

Clones were sequenced by immunoSEQ multiplex PCR, and TCRdb holds only the in-frame ones, with some missing. The sample has tens of thousands of clones; roughly 88% are singletons. The CDR3 runs 13 residues. Germline CDR1 and CDR2: SSHAT and FNYEAQ (reference sequence). The clonotype comes from a female donor with multiple sclerosis, enrolled in a pregnancy study. Material: peripheral blood, obtained in the second trimester of pregnancy. The chain links TRBV7-7 to TRBJ1-5; perhaps TRBD1 as D (5 bases). CDR3 region: CASSLDRDQPQHF. The CDR3 nucleotides are TGTGCTAGCAGCTTAGACAGAGATCAGCCCCAGCATTTT.